This section outlines one T cell receptor (beta chain) sequence together with its context. These data originate in a study of cytomegalovirus exposure and HLA in healthy donors. Primers: 60 Vbeta forward and 13 Jbeta reverse. TCRdb keeps only in-frame clones here, not all; method: immunoSEQ multiplex PCR. There are over 100,000 clones in the sample; approximately 85% occur only once, and about 8.1% lies in the top ten. Material: PBMCs. The clonotype comes from a woman in her fifties or sixties in good health and CMV-seropositive.

CDR3: CASSLPVVRLVPSTDTQYF. In DNA, the CDR3 is TGTGCCAGCAGCCTACCTGTGGTTCGGCTAGTCCCTAGCACAGATACGCAGTATTTT. J is TRBJ2-3 and V is TRBV7-9; unclear D gene. Trimming removed 5 bases at V and 0 bases at J, with 24 bases between. Germline CDR1 reads SEHNR; CDR2 reads FQNEAQ (reference sequence). The CDR3 is 19 residues long. The variable domain in full, completed from reference TRBV7-9 and TRBJ2-3, reads DTGVSQNPRHKITKRGQNVTFRCDPISEHNRLYWYRQTLGQGPEFLTYFQNEAQLEKSRLLSDRFSAERPKGSFSTLEIQRTEQGDSAMYLCASSLPVVRLVPSTDTQYFGPGTRLTVL.